This entry is about one T cell receptor (beta chain). Its antigen is unidentified. The data derive from a study of regulatory T cells in long-lasting Graves disease. Study conclusions and caveats: The study found TRBV28, TRBJ1-2 and TRBJ2-5 favored in persistent disease. Persistent patients shared 2,741 public clonotypes among themselves. Newly diagnosed patients shared fewer, at about a thousand.

Time point: persistent/refractory GD, antithyroid drugs over 5 years with positive TRAb. Following extraction of RNA from PBMCs, that RNA was used to make the TCR library. Sequencing libraries for TCR beta were prepared with iRepertoire HTBI primers and Arm-PCR of CDR3 regions. TCRdb used MiXCR to reprocess the multiplex PCR reads, holding one entry per CDR3 protein. The sample records hundreds of thousands of distinct CDR3 sequences, around a fifth being singletons. Trimming shortened V by 3 bases and J by 1 base, and 11 bases separated the two germline ends. This CDR3 comprises 15 residues. Germline CDR1 reads SEHNR; CDR2 reads FQNEAQ (reference sequence).

The rearrangement uses TRBV7-9 and TRBJ2-3, with D possibly being TRBD2 (6 bases). The sequence came from a female donor with Graves disease. Source: peripheral blood mononuclear cells (PBMCs), taken when the disease was refractory, from a patient treated with antithyroid drugs. In DNA, the CDR3 is TGTGCCAGCAGCTTGAGACTAGAACGCACAGATACGCAGTATTTT. It yields the protein CASSLRLERTDTQYF.